This entry lists 8 T cell receptor beta chains sequenced from one sample in a study of cytomegalovirus exposure and HLA in healthy donors. The PCR contained 60 Vbeta and 13 Jbeta primers. Clones were read by immunoSEQ multiplex PCR, and TCRdb kept only the in-frame ones, dropping some. Here the sample spans tens of thousands of clones, roughly three quarters being singletons. The specimen sequenced was PBMCs. All receptors derive from a man aged 25-45 years in good health and CMV-seronegative.

V is TRBV6-1 and J is TRBJ2-2, with 9 bases matching TRBD1. Germline trimming cut 5 bases from V and 6 bases from J; bases unmatched to any gene: 1. The CDR3 has 13 residues. Germline CDR1 and CDR2: MNHNS and SASEGT. In nucleotides, the CDR3 is TGTGCCAGCAGTCGACAGGGGGCCGGGGAGCTGTTTTTT. Its translation is CASSRQGAGELFF.

The rearrangement joins TRBV7-2 to TRBJ2-1; D unresolved. The V end lost 1 base, the J end lost 16 bases, and 14 bases lay between the germline ends. The CDR3 covers 12 residues. Germline assignment: CDR1 SGHTA and CDR2 FQGNSA. The CDR3 region is CASSLVGRLRFF. CDR3 coding DNA: TGTGCCAGCAGCTTAGTCGGCAGGTTGCGTTTCTTC.

The chain combines TRBV4-3 with TRBJ1-2; TRBD1 matches 12 bases. Germline trimming cut 3 bases from V and 4 bases from J; bases unmatched to any gene: 15. The CDR3 runs to 19 residues. The germline V gene encodes CDR1 LGHNA and CDR2 YSLEER. Here the CDR3 reads CASSQRLPGQGAPGYGYTF. Here the CDR3 DNA reads TGCGCCAGCAGCCAGCGACTACCGGGACAGGGGGCGCCCGGCTATGGCTACACCTTC.

The rearrangement uses TRBV5-4 and TRBJ2-7; D remains ambiguous. Looked up from germline, CDR1 is SGHNT and CDR2 is YYREEE (reference sequence). Trimming left V 1 base short and J 2 bases short, with 10 bases between. CDR3 length: 14 amino acids. DNA of the CDR3: TGTGCCAGCAGCTTGATGGCAGGTCCCTACGAGCAGTACTTC. Amino acids: CASSLMAGPYEQYF.

This rearrangement joins TRBV6-1 to TRBJ1-1; the D gene is possibly TRBD1 (5 bases). Germline loops: CDR1 MNHNS, CDR2 SASEGT. The germline V and J ends were trimmed by 6 bases and 4 bases, with 15 bases remaining between them. This CDR3 is built from 14 residues. The CDR3 loop is CASRLMGGGTEAFF. The CDR3 region has the DNA TGTGCCAGCAGACTCATGGGGGGTGGCACTGAAGCTTTCTTT.

V gene TRBV2 combines with J gene TRBJ2-2; D uncertain. The ends were cut back, 2 bases at V and 2 bases at J, with 3 bases in the middle. The germline CDR1 and CDR2 sequences are SNHLY and FYNNEI. The CDR3 contains 13 residues. The CDR3 bases are TGTGCCAGCAGTGAATCTAACACCGGGGAGCTGTTTTTT. This gives the protein CASSESNTGELFF.

The rearrangement links TRBV10-2 to TRBJ1-5; D perhaps matches TRBD1 (6 bases). Germline-derived CDR1 and CDR2 are WSHSY and SAAADI. The CDR3 extends over 14 amino acids. The V end was cut by 6 bases, the J end by 6 bases, with 15 bases between. The CDR3 is CASSTGTRGQPQHF. Written as DNA, the CDR3 is TGCGCCAGCAGCACCGGGACAAGGGGTCAGCCCCAGCATTTT.

In its sample, this clone was seen once. Written as DNA, the CDR3 is TGTGCCAGCTCACCAATGCGGGAGGTAACCTACGAGCAGTACTTC. Residues: CASSPMREVTYEQYF. The V gene is TRBV18, the J gene TRBJ2-5; 8 bases align to TRBD2. The end of the DNA fits TRBJ2-7 better, so the J call may be wrong. This CDR3 is built from 15 residues. Germline CDR1 reads KGHSH; CDR2 reads LQKENI.